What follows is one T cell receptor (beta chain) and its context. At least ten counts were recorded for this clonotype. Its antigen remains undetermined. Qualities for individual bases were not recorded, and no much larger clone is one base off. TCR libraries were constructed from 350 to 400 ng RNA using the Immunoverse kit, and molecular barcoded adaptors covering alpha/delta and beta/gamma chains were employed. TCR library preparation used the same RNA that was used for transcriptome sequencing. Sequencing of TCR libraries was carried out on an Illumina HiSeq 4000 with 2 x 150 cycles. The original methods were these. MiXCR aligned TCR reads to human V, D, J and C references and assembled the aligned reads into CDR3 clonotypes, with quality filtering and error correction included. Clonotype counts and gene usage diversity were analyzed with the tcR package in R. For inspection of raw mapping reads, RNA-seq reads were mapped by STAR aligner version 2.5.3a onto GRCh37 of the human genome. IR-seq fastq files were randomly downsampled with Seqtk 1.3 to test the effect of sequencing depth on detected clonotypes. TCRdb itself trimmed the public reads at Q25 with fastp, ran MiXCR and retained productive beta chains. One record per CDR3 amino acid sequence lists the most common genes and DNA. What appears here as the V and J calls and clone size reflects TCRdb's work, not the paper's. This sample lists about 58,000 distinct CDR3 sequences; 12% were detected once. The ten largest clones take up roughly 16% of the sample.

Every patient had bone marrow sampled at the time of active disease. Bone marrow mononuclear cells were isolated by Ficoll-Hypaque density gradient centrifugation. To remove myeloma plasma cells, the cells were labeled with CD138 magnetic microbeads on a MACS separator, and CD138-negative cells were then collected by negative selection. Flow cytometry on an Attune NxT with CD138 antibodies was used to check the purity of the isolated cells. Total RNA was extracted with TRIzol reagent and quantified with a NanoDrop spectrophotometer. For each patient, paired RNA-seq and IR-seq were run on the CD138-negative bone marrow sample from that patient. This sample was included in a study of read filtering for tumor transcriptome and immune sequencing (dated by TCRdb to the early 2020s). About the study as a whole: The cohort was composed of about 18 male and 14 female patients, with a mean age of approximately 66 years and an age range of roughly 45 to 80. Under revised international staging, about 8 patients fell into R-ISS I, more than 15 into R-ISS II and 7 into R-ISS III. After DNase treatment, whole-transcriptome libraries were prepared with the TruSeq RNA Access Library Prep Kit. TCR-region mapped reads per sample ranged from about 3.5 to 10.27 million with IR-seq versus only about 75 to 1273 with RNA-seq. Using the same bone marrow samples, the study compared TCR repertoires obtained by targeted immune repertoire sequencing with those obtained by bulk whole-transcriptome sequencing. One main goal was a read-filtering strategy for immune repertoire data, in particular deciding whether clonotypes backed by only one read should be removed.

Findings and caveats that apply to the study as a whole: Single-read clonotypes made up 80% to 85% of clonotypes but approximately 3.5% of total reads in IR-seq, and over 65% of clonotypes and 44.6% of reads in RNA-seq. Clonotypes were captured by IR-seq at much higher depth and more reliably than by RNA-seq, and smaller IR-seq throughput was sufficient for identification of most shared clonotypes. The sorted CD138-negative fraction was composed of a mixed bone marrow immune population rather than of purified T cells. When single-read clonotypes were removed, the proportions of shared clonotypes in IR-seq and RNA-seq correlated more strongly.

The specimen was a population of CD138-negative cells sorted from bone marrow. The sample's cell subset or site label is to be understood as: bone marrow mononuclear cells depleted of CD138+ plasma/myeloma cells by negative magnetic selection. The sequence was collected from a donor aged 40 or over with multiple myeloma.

Read as DNA, the sequence is TGCAGCGTAGACTCCTGGACGGACAAGAACACTGAAGCTTTCTTT. Translated, it reads CSVDSWTDKNTEAFF. The rearranged chain carries TRBV29-1 and TRBJ1-1; possibly the D gene is TRBD1, per 5 matching bases. The germline V gene gives CDR1 as SQVTM and CDR2 as ANQGSEA. V lost 6 bases and J lost 1 base; the stretch between them is 18 bases long. The CDR3 contains 15 residues, cysteine and phenylalanine counted. The only DNA kept is the CDR3, 45 bases in frame from the first base.